This T cell receptor (beta chain) stems from a study of cytomegalovirus exposure and HLA in healthy donors. Notes on the study in general: An analysis was carried out later, and it reportedly showed fewer N-insertions in an Asian-associated ancestry cluster than the approximately 660-donor mean. Highly shared sequence variants in one cluster were likely a sequencing artifact. It has been reported that TCR beta sequences accurately predicted the HLA-A and HLA-B alleles of most subjects.

Primers for the PCR totalled 60 Vbeta and 13 Jbeta. Only in-frame clones appear in the TCRdb table, and some are missing; sequencing was by immunoSEQ multiplex PCR. The sample includes 55,000 to 70,000 clones, roughly 80% of them seen just once. Unrecorded immune exposure was likely among donors, who were nominally healthy when sampled. A note on this clone: No antigen is known for it.

The trim removed 0 bases at V and 5 bases at J, leaving 11 bases unmatched. The CDR3 runs 18 residues. The germline gives CDR1 LGHNA, CDR2 YSLEER. The clonotype comes from a woman in her thirties or forties in good health and CMV-seronegative. The chain combines TRBV4-3 with TRBJ2-5, with 11 bases aligning to TRBD2. Source material: PBMCs. DNA for the CDR3: TGCGCCAGCAGCCAAGACTGGCTAGCGGGAGGCGAAGGGGAGACCCAGTACTTC. This encodes CASSQDWLAGGEGETQYF.